One and the same sample provided the 27 T cell receptor beta chains below, sequenced in a study of blood T cell repertoires in COVID-19. TCRdb's table, derived via immunoSEQ multiplex PCR, lists solely in-frame clones and lacks some. This sample has approximately 170,000 clones, with approximately 87% found just once. Sequenced: peripheral blood. Source of these receptors: a man between 18 and 29 years old with active or convalescent COVID-19.

This clone was observed a single time. This sequence joins TRBV18 and TRBJ1-3, with D hard to call. In germline, CDR1 is KGHSH, CDR2 LQKENI. Trimming removed 0 bases at V and 4 bases at J, with 7 bases between. This CDR3 has 14 residues. The CDR3 loop reads CASSPPEKGNTIYF. The CDR3 nucleotides are TGTGCCAGCTCACCACCGGAGAAGGGAAACACCATATATTTT. Drawing the rest from reference TRBV18 and TRBJ1-3, the complete variable domain is NAGVMQNPRHLVRRRGQEARLRCSPMKGHSHVYWYRQLPEEGLKFMVYLQKENIIDESGMPKERFSAEFPKEGPSILRIQQVVRGDSAAYFCASSPPEKGNTIYFGEGSWLTVV.

The chain recombines TRBV13 with TRBJ2-2; D gene unclear. The germline V gene encodes CDR1 PRHDT and CDR2 FYEKMQ (reference sequence). Deletions cut 2 bases from V and 7 bases from J, with 11 bases between. The CDR3 has 14 residues. The CDR3 DNA sequence: TGTGCCAGCAGCTTATTTCTTCCAGACGGGGAGCTGTTTTTT. This sequence encodes CASSLFLPDGELFF.

The chain joins TRBV2 to TRBJ1-1, with 7 nucleotides matching TRBD1. V was clipped by 5 bases and J by 4 bases; unmatched bases: 7. This CDR3 has 14 amino acids. Germline CDR1 and CDR2: SNHLY and FYNNEI. The chain's CDR3 is CASSLTGPVTEAFF. The DNA of the CDR3 is TGTGCCAGCAGTTTGACAGGGCCGGTCACTGAAGCTTTCTTT.

V usage is TRBV5-1 and J usage is TRBJ1-4, with 10 bases lining up with TRBD1. The CDR3 spans 17 residues. V was pared by 4 bases and J by 8 bases, with 14 bases of the junction left unmatched. Per germline, CDR1 SGHRS and CDR2 YFSETQ. This CDR3 is CASSRGQGNLGEEKLFF. CDR3 coding DNA: TGCGCCAGCAGCCGGGGACAGGGGAATCTCGGGGAAGAAAAACTGTTTTTT.

The chain links TRBV11-3 to TRBJ2-2, with a tentative D call TRBD1 (6 bases). The CDR3 contains 14 residues. Germline loops: CDR1 SGHNT, CDR2 YENEEA. The V end lost 5 bases, the J end lost 5 bases, and 12 bases lay between the germline ends. The CDR3: CASSHPGVTGELFF. The CDR3 DNA sequence: TGTGCCAGCAGCCACCCAGGGGTAACCGGGGAGCTGTTTTTT.

The J gene is TRBJ2-1, the V gene TRBV5-1, with 12 bases that match TRBD2. This CDR3 comprises 15 residues. V trimming: 4 bases; J trimming: 4 bases; junction bases outside the gene matches: 3. Per the germline V gene, CDR1 is SGHRS and CDR2 is YFSETQ. CDR3 in DNA: TGCGCCAGCAGCCCTAGCGGGGGGGGATACAATGAGCAGTTCTTC. This encodes CASSPSGGGYNEQFF.

This rearrangement joins TRBV7-9 to TRBJ1-1; D may be TRBD1 (5 bases). Germline CDR1 is SEHNR and CDR2 is FQNEAQ (reference sequence). V dropped 6 bases and J dropped 1 base, with 18 bases sitting between them. The CDR3 totals 16 residues. CDR3 sequence reads: CASRIGFDSKNTEAFF. The CDR3 coding sequence is TGTGCCAGCAGGATTGGGTTTGACAGCAAGAACACTGAAGCTTTCTTT.

This chain uses TRBV27 with TRBJ1-1, with D perhaps matching TRBD1 (6 bases). Trimming stripped 5 bases from V and 5 bases from J, with 15 bases between. Germline-derived CDR1 and CDR2 are MNHEY and SMNVEV (reference sequence). This CDR3 is 14 amino acids long. CDR3: CASSRQAGGTEAFF. Written as DNA, the CDR3 is TGTGCCAGCAGTAGACAGGCGGGCGGTACTGAAGCTTTCTTT.

The rearrangement joins TRBV27 to TRBJ2-1, with D unresolved. Trimming took off 8 bases at V and 7 bases at J, with 9 bases between the two ends. Germline V lookup: CDR1 MNHEY, CDR2 SMNVEV (reference sequence). The CDR3 has 11 residues. This chain's CDR3 is CASGLQNEQFF. CDR3 nucleotide sequence: TGTGCCAGCGGCCTCCAGAATGAGCAGTTCTTC.

The chain couples TRBV30 to TRBJ1-1, with 9 bases matching TRBD1. CDR3 length: 13 residues. Germline trimming cut 3 bases from V and 6 bases from J; bases unmatched to any gene: 5. Per germline, CDR1 GTSNPN and CDR2 SVGIG (reference sequence). As DNA, the CDR3 is TGTGCCTGGAGGGGACAGGGTGAGTCTGAAGCTTTCTTT. This translates into CAWRGQGESEAFF.

This clone was seen a single time. V is TRBV6-2 or TRBV6-3 and J is TRBJ2-7; D is undetermined. This CDR3 has 13 residues. The germline V and J ends were trimmed by 1 base and 3 bases, with 7 bases remaining between them. The germline gives CDR1 MNHEY, CDR2 SVGEGT. The CDR3 loop is CASSYFTIYEQYF. DNA for the CDR3: TGTGCCAGCAGTTACTTTACAATCTACGAGCAGTACTTC.

V and J are TRBV11-3 and TRBJ2-1, with 10 bases lining up with TRBD2. V shed 1 base and J 10 bases; nucleotides not matched to a gene: 13. The length of the CDR3 is 17 residues. Per the germline V gene, CDR1 is SGHNT and CDR2 is YENEEA. DNA of the CDR3: TGTGCCAGCAGCTTAGGTACCGACACTAGCGGGAATGAAGAGCAGTTCTTC. This translates into CASSLGTDTSGNEEQFF.

J is TRBJ1-2 and V is TRBV5-5; 9 nucleotides match TRBD1. Trimming cost V 4 bases and J 5 bases; bases outside gene matches: 6. Germline-derived CDR1 and CDR2 are SGHKS and YYEKEE (reference sequence). This CDR3 spans 14 amino acids. The chain's CDR3 is CASSLWTGEYGYTF. CDR3 sequence (DNA): TGTGCCAGCAGCCTATGGACAGGGGAGTATGGCTACACCTTC.

The CDR3: CASRLDRANSPLHF. In DNA form, the CDR3 reads TGCGCCAGCAGACTCGACAGGGCAAATTCACCCCTCCACTTT. The chain combines TRBV5-1 with TRBJ1-6; 7 bases map to TRBD1. Germline-derived CDR1 and CDR2 are SGHRS and YFSETQ. The CDR3 loop spans 14 amino acids. The V gene end was trimmed by 5 bases and the J gene end by 7 bases; junction bases not matched to a gene: 6. The complete variable domain, with remaining parts taken from reference TRBV5-1 and TRBJ1-6, reads KAGVTQTPRYLIKTRGQQVTLSCSPISGHRSVSWYQQTPGQGLQFLFEYFSETQRNKGNFPGRFSGRQFSNSRSEMNVSTLELGDSALYLCASRLDRANSPLHFGNGTRLTVT.

V and J are TRBV24-1 and TRBJ2-5, with 8 bases fitting TRBD1. The CDR3 runs 15 residues. Germline lookup yields CDR1 KGHDR and CDR2 SFDVKD. V gave up 3 bases and J gave up 4 bases; unmatched junction bases: 6. The CDR3 here is CATSDPTTGAETQYF. The CDR3 coding sequence is TGTGCCACCAGTGATCCTACGACAGGGGCAGAGACCCAGTACTTC.

The chain combines TRBV18 with TRBJ1-5; tentatively, D is TRBD1 (5 bases). The length of the CDR3 is 17 residues. The germline V and J ends were trimmed by 1 base and 0 bases, with 13 bases remaining between them. From germline, CDR1 is KGHSH and CDR2 LQKENI. The CDR3 sequence is CASSPQGTPDSNQPQHF. The CDR3 nucleotides read TGTGCCAGCTCACCACAAGGGACTCCTGATAGCAATCAGCCCCAGCATTTT.

The CDR3 reads CASSFQRGDYEQYF. The CDR3 nucleotides read TGTGCCAGCAGCTTCCAGCGGGGGGACTACGAGCAGTACTTC. The chain has TRBV7-2 and TRBJ2-7, with 9 positions matching TRBD2. This CDR3 contains 14 residues. Germline V gene lookup returns CDR1 SGHTA and CDR2 FQGNSA. J lost 3 bases, V lost 3 bases, and 3 bases had no gene match.

This chain links TRBV25-1 with TRBJ1-2; D remains ambiguous. CDR3 length: 11 amino acids. Looked up from germline, CDR1 is MGHDK and CDR2 is SYGVNS. Between the trimmed V and J ends, which lost 8 bases and 7 bases, there was a span of 11 bases. CDR3 protein: CASSVGVGYTF. The CDR3 DNA reads TGTGCCAGCTCCGTCGGAGTTGGCTACACCTTC.

The V and J genes are TRBV29-1 and TRBJ2-7; perhaps TRBD1 as D (5 bases). The germline V gene has CDR1 SQVTM and CDR2 ANQGSEA. The CDR3 is 12 amino acids. With 7 bases removed from V and 6 bases from J, the gap between germline ends came to 16 bases. The DNA for the CDR3 is TGCAGCGGAAGGGGTTCCTCTCTCGAGCAGTACTTC. This translates into CSGRGSSLEQYF.

The chain couples TRBV10-2 to TRBJ1-1, with 8 bases fitting TRBD1. Trimming took 4 bases from V and 3 from J; bases not matched to a gene: 4. The CDR3 has 14 residues. Germline assignment: CDR1 WSHSY and CDR2 SAAADI. The CDR3 DNA is TGCGCCAGCAGTGGACAGGGGCGGTACACTGAAGCTTTCTTT. Its protein product is CASSGQGRYTEAFF.

The chain links TRBV5-6 to TRBJ1-1; no definite D call. From germline, CDR1 is SGHDT and CDR2 YYEEEE. Between the trimmed V and J ends, which lost 2 bases and 4 bases, there was a span of 9 bases. This CDR3 is built from 13 residues. The CDR3, as DNA: TGTGCCAGCAGCTTTTTTCGGTCCACTGAAGCTTTCTTT. This translates into CASSFFRSTEAFF.

The rearrangement uses TRBV30 and TRBJ1-3; 12 bases fit TRBD1. This CDR3 spans 17 amino acids. The junction had 11 bases not matched to a gene; V was cut back by 5 bases and J by 3 bases. Germline CDR1 GTSNPN, CDR2 SVGIG (reference sequence). This CDR3 reads CAWAGTGGALGGNTIYF. The CDR3 nucleotides are TGTGCCTGGGCCGGGACAGGGGGCGCGTTAGGTGGAAACACCATATATTTT.

The genes are TRBV11-3 and TRBJ2-7; 11 nucleotides agree with TRBD2. With 5 bases clipped from V and 3 bases from J, the junction kept 3 bases outside the gene matches. Germline CDR1 is SGHNT and CDR2 is YENEEA. CDR3 length: 14 residues. The CDR3 spells CASSTTSGNYEQYF. The CDR3 DNA follows: TGTGCCAGCAGCACGACTAGCGGGAACTACGAGCAGTACTTC.

This clone occurred a few times. The gene calls are TRBV10-1 and TRBJ1-1, with 7 bases identical to TRBD1. Germline CDR1 WNHNN, CDR2 SYGVQD (reference sequence). The V segment lost 4 bases and the J segment 1 base; nucleotides outside the gene matches: 12. The CDR3 spans 17 residues. The CDR3 region is CASSALRGRKANTEAFF. The CDR3 DNA follows: TGCGCCAGCAGTGCACTTAGGGGGCGGAAAGCGAACACTGAAGCTTTCTTT.

The rearrangement links TRBV11-1 to TRBJ2-1, with 7 bases identical to TRBD1. Trimming removed 5 bases from V and 6 bases from J; junction bases left unmatched: 1. Germline assignment: CDR1 SGHAT and CDR2 FQDESV (reference sequence). The CDR3 is 12 residues long. CDR3 residues: CASSRQGNEQFF. The DNA of the CDR3 is TGTGCCAGCAGCCGACAGGGCAATGAGCAGTTCTTC.

The J gene is TRBJ1-4, the V gene TRBV2, with 8 bases matching TRBD1. Per germline, CDR1 SNHLY and CDR2 FYNNEI. V shed 6 bases, J shed 8 bases, and the junction held 11 bases outside the gene matches. The CDR3 loop spans 15 amino acids. The CDR3 DNA is TGTGCCAGCAGGCCGGGGGACAGGAAAAAAGAAAAACTGTTTTTT. Protein product: CASRPGDRKKEKLFF.

The chain carries TRBV19 and TRBJ2-7; a possible D gene is TRBD1 (5 bases). Trimming pared 3 bases from V and 4 bases from J, leaving 10 bases between. CDR3 length: 13 amino acids. CDR1 and CDR2 (germline): LNHDA, SQIVND (reference sequence). CDR3 loop: CASSMSRDYEQYF. The CDR3 region has the DNA TGTGCCAGTAGTATGTCCAGGGATTACGAGCAGTACTTC.